Each of the 11 T cell receptor beta chains below was sequenced from the same sample in a study of shared clonotypes between healthy human individuals (dated by TCRdb to 2018 to 2020). Libraries came from the immunoSEQ multiplex PCR assay. Held by TCRdb, this immuneACCESS table contains in-frame sequences only and omits some clones. Under half of the omission traces to an unresolved V gene where checked; the cause of the rest is unknown. The sample has 2.3 million or so clones on record, more than 80% of them singletons. Clones ranked in the top ten supply about 0.37% of the sample. The sequenced material came from naive CD4+ T cells from PBMCs. The cell subset or site label here, explained by the study, means: CD45RA+ positively selected. The source is a man aged 18-30 years in good health. Some clones in this sample may be carry-over from other donors' samples.

The V and J genes are TRBV29-1 and TRBJ2-7, with TRBD2 matching over 7 bases. Germline V CDR1 and CDR2: SQVTM, ANQGSEA. With V trimmed by 6 bases and J by 7 bases, 18 bases remained unmatched. The CDR3 runs to 15 residues. The CDR3 DNA reads TGCAGCGTCGGACAAGGAACTAGCGCCTCAAGGGAGCAGTACTTC. Protein product: CSVGQGTSASREQYF.

The genes are TRBV15 and TRBJ2-7, with D perhaps TRBD1 or TRBD2 (6 bases each). This CDR3 comprises 14 residues. CDR1 LNHNV and CDR2 YYDKDF come from the germline V gene (reference sequence). The ends were cut back, 5 bases at V and 3 bases at J, with 14 bases in the middle. The CDR3 DNA is TGTGCCACCAGCCGACCGGGGGCCCGCTACGAGCAGTACTTC. Protein sequence: CATSRPGARYEQYF.

The chain is built from TRBV9 and TRBJ2-7; 8 bases agree with TRBD2. Trimming removed 3 bases from V and 4 bases from J; junction bases left unmatched: 9. The CDR3 totals 15 residues. Germline values: CDR1 SGDLS, CDR2 YYNGEE. CDR3 in DNA: TGTGCCAGCAGCGCGGGACTAGGGATTGGGTACGAGCAGTACTTC. Its translation is CASSAGLGIGYEQYF. Based on the CDR3 plus reference TRBV9 and TRBJ2-7, the full variable domain is DSGVTQTPKHLITATGQRVTLRCSPRSGDLSVYWYQQSLDQGLQFLIQYYNGEERAKGNILERFSAQQFPDLHSELNLSSLELGDSALYFCASSAGLGIGYEQYFGPGTRLTVT.

The chain is built from TRBV7-2 and TRBJ2-1; TRBD2 matches 10 bases. Germline trimming cut 5 bases from V and 6 bases from J; bases unmatched to any gene: 10. The length of the CDR3 is 16 residues. CDR1 is SGHTA, CDR2 FQGNSA, per germline. The CDR3 protein is CASSPRTSGLFNEQFF. Here the CDR3 DNA reads TGTGCCAGCAGCCCCCGGACTAGCGGCTTATTCAATGAGCAGTTCTTC.

A note on this clone: Other DNA sequences from this sample encode an identical CDR3 as well. The J gene is TRBJ2-5, the V gene TRBV5-1, with a possible D match to TRBD2 (6 bases). The CDR3 covers 13 residues. CDR1 and CDR2 (germline): SGHRS, YFSETQ. Trimming stripped 3 bases from V and 4 bases from J, with 10 bases between. CDR3 residues: CASSSPGGETQYF. In nucleotides, the CDR3 is TGCGCCAGCAGCTCTCCCGGGGGAGAGACCCAGTACTTC.

This rearrangement joins TRBV6-5 to TRBJ1-3, with D unresolved. Germline V lookup: CDR1 MNHEY, CDR2 SVGAGI. Trimming removed 3 bases from V and 0 bases from J, with 12 bases in between. The CDR3 runs to 16 residues. CDR3 nucleotides: TGTGCCAGCAGTTATGGTAGTCTCGGCTCTGGAAACACCATATATTTT. It encodes CASSYGSLGSGNTIYF.

J is TRBJ1-5 and V is TRBV4-1; D is unclear. Trimming removed 0 bases at V and 9 bases at J, with 18 bases between. The CDR3 has 16 amino acids. Germline CDR1 and CDR2: MGHRA and YSYEKL. The CDR3 reads CASSQESSRERSPQHF. CDR3 coding DNA: TGCGCCAGCAGCCAAGAAAGCTCGAGGGAAAGGTCGCCCCAGCATTTT.

The chain recombines TRBV20-1 with TRBJ2-5; no definite D call. The CDR3 consists of 11 residues. Germline assignment: CDR1 DFQATT and CDR2 SNEGSKA (reference sequence). The germline V and J ends were trimmed by 0 bases and 9 bases, with 8 bases remaining between them. The CDR3 DNA sequence: TGCAGTGCTAGAGATAGAGAAGCCCAGTACTTC. Protein product: CSARDREAQYF.

The gene calls are TRBV5-4 and TRBJ1-1; D remains ambiguous. Trimming removed 0 bases at V and 4 bases at J, with 7 bases between. CDR1 SGHNT and CDR2 YYREEE come from the germline V gene (reference sequence). This CDR3 is 13 amino acids long. CDR3 nucleotide sequence: TGTGCCAGCAGCTTGGAATCTCGCACTGAAGCTTTCTTT. The encoded protein is CASSLESRTEAFF.

Notes on this clone: The junction shows a germline mismatch at one end, possibly a read error. V usage is TRBV6-1 and J usage is TRBJ2-7, with TRBD2 matching over 8 bases. CDR1 and CDR2 (germline): MNHNS, SASEGT. CDR3 length: 13 amino acids. CDR3 DNA sequence: TGTGCCAGCAGTAAAGCGGGAGACTACGAGCAGTACTTC. Its protein is CASSKAGDYEQYF.

This chain links TRBV7-8 with TRBJ1-5; D possibly corresponds to TRBD1 (5 bases). Germline-derived CDR1 and CDR2 are SGHVS and FQNEAQ. V lost 1 base and J 4 bases, leaving 11 bases between the germline ends. CDR3 length: 15 residues. CDR3 sequence: CASSLESGTNQPQHF. CDR3 bases: TGTGCCAGCAGCTTAGAGTCAGGGACTAATCAGCCCCAGCATTTT.